This entry concerns a single T cell receptor beta chain. Its matching antigen is unknown. The sample belongs to a study of T cell repertoires in cytomegalovirus infection. Study-wide background: The authors used CMV epitopes that were HLA-C-restricted (recently identified) and HLA-B-restricted (well studied). Public TCR beta signatures marked donors with CMV infection and the matching HLA. Study-wide results and limits: Carriers of CMV plus the relevant HLA were identified by cumulative public TCR beta family frequency. Clonotype analysis showed dominance of the ex vivo response by HLA-C-restricted CMV-specific TCR beta clonotypes.

The CDR3 has 13 amino acids. V was trimmed by 8 bases and J by 0 bases, leaving 11 bases between them. Germline CDR1 reads MGHDK; CDR2 reads SYGVNS. A single record per CDR3 protein comes from TCRdb applying MiXCR to the reads. The sample has 450,000 to 650,000 distinct CDR3 sequences, over 35% seen once; the top ten hold around 48%. Sequenced material: cultured PBMCs, taken from culture after CMV antigen stimulation. The chain links TRBV25-1 to TRBJ2-7; no clear D. This TCR was sampled from a human donor in good health (CMV status not recorded). Some clones in this sample may be carry-over from other donors' samples. The DNA of the CDR3 is TGTGCCAGCTCTGCTGCAGGCTCCTACGAGCAGTACTTC. Translated, it gives CASSAAGSYEQYF.